Reported below is one T cell receptor beta chain. Generated by immunoSEQ multiplex PCR, the TCRdb table keeps only in-frame clones and is missing some. The table includes about 51,000 clones, roughly 84% detected once. These data originate in a study of OX40 agonist ivuxolimab in advanced cancers. The CDR3 covers 13 residues. The V gene's germline CDR1 is MNHEY and CDR2 SMNVEV (reference sequence). V lost 3 bases, J lost 0 bases, and 6 bases lay in between. The sample here was CD4+ or CD8+ T cells sorted from blood, taken in a trial of the OX40 agonist ivuxolimab. V and J are TRBV27 and TRBJ2-7, with D uncertain. The TCR sequence derives from an adult with an advanced solid tumor such as melanoma, head and neck, liver or kidney cancer. Here the CDR3 reads CASSFTRSYEQYF. CDR3 bases: TGTGCCAGCAGTTTCACCCGCTCCTACGAGCAGTACTTC.